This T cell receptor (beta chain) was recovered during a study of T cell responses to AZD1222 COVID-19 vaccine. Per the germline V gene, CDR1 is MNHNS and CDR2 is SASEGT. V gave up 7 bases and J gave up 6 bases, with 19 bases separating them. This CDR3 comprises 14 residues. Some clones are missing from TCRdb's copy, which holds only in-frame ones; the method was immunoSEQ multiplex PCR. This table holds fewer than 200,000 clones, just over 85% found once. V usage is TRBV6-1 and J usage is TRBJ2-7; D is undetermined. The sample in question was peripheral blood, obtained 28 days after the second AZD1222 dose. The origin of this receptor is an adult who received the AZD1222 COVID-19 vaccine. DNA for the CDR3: TGTGCCAGCAATCTTCCGGAACAAGCTTCCGAGCAGTACTTC. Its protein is CASNLPEQASEQYF.